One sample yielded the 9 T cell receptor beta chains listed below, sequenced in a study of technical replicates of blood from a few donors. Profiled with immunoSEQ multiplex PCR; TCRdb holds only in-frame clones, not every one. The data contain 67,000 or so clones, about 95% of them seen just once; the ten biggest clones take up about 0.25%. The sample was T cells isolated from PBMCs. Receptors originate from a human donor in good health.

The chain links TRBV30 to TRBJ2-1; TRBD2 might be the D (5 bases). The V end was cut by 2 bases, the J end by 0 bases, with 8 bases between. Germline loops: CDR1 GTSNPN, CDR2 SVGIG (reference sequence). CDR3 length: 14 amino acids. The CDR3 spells CAWSTGSSYNEQFF. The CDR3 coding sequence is TGTGCCTGGAGTACGGGGAGCTCCTACAATGAGCAGTTCTTC.

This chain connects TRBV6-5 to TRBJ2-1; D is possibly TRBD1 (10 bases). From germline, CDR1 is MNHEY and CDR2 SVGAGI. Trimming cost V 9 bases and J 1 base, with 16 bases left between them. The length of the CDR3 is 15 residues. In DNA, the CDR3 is TGTGCCAGTAGCGGGGGACAGGGGTCCTACAATGAGCAGTTCTTC. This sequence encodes CASSGGQGSYNEQFF.

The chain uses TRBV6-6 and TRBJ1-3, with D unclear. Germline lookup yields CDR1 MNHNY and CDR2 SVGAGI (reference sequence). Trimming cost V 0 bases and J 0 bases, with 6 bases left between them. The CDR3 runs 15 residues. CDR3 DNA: TGTGCCAGCAGTTACTCTGGCCTCTCTGGAAACACCATATATTTT. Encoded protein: CASSYSGLSGNTIYF.

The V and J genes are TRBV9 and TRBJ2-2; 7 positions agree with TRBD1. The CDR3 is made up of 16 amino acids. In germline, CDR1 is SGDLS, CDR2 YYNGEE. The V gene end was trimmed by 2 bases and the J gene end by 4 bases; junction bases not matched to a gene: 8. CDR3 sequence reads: CASSVYRTGRTGELFF. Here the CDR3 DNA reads TGTGCCAGCAGCGTGTATCGGACAGGCCGCACCGGGGAGCTGTTTTTT.

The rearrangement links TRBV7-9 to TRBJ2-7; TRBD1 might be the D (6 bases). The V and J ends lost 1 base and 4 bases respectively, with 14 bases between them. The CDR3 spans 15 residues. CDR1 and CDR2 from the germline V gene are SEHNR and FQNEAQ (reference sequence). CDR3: CASSLVPDRPYEQYF. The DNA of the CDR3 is TGTGCCAGCAGCTTAGTTCCGGACAGACCTTACGAGCAGTACTTC.

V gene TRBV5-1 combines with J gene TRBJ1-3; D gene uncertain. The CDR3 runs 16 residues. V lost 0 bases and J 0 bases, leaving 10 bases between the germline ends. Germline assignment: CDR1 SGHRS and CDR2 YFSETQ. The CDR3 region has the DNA TGCGCCAGCAGCTTGGACCTTGGGAGCTCTGGAAACACCATATATTTT. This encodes CASSLDLGSSGNTIYF.

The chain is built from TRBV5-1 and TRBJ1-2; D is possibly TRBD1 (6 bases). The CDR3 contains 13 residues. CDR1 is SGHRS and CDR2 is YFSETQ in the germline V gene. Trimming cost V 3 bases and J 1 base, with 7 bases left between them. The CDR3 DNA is TGCGCCAGCAGCTGGGGACATAACTATGGCTACACCTTC. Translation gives CASSWGHNYGYTF. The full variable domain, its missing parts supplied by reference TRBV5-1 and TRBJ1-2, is KAGVTQTPRYLIKTRGQQVTLSCSPISGHRSVSWYQQTPGQGLQFLFEYFSETQRNKGNFPGRFSGRQFSNSRSEMNVSTLELGDSALYLCASSWGHNYGYTFGSGTRLTVV.

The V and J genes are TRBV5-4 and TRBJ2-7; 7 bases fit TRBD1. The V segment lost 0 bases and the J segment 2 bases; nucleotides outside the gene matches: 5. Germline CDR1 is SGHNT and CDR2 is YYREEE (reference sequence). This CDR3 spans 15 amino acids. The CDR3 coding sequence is TGTGCCAGCAGCTTGGCCCCGGGACAGACCTACGAGCAGTACTTC. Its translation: CASSLAPGQTYEQYF.

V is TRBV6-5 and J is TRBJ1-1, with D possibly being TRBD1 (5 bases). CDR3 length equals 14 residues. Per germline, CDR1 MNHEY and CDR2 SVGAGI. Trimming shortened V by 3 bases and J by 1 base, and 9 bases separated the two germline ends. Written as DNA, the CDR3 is TGTGCCAGCAGTTATACAGGAACGAACACTGAAGCTTTCTTT. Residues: CASSYTGTNTEAFF.